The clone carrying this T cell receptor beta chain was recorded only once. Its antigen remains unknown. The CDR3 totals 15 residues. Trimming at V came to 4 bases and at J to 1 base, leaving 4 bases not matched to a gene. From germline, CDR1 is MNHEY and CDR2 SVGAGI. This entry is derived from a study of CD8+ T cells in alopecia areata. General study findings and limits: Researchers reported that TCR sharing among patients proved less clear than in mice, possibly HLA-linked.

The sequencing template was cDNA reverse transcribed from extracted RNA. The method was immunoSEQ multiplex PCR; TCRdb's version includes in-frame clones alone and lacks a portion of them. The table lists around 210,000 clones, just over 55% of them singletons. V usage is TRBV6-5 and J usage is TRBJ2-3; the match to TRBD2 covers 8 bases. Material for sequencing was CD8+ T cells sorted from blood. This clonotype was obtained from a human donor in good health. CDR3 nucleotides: TGTGCCAGCAGTTGGCGGGGGGATGGCACAGATACGCAGTATTTT. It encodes CASSWRGDGTDTQYF.